What follows are 26 T cell receptor beta chains derived from one specimen sequenced in a study of T-cell reconstitution after alpha-beta-depleted transplantation in children. Preparation of the TCRbeta library involved a method that used unique molecular identifiers. TCRdb analysed the PCR reads with MiXCR anew, one entry per CDR3 protein. The sample contains about 480,000 distinct CDR3 sequences, around 13% of which appear only once. The specimen was PBMCs from the stem cell graft donor, collected from the stem cell graft. The receptor source for this set is a human donor who donated a stem cell graft to a child with combined immunodeficiency.

This clonotype was detected a few times. This chain joins TRBV20-1 and TRBJ2-1, with D possibly matching TRBD2 (6 bases). Germline V lookup: CDR1 DFQATT, CDR2 SNEGSKA (reference sequence). The CDR3 contains 14 residues. V lost 3 bases and J lost 5, with 14 bases in between. The CDR3 DNA sequence: TGCAGTGCTAGTCCGGCGGGAAGGGACAATGAGCAGTTCTTC. Translation gives CSASPAGRDNEQFF.

V gene TRBV7-9 combines with J gene TRBJ2-1; a possible D gene is TRBD2 (6 bases). The germline CDR1 and CDR2 sequences are SEHNR and FQNEAQ (reference sequence). The CDR3 has 15 amino acids. The V gene lost 1 base and the J gene lost 5 bases, with 12 bases spanning the gap. Here the CDR3 reads CASSLDGTADNEQFF. As DNA, the CDR3 is TGTGCCAGCAGCTTAGACGGGACTGCCGACAATGAGCAGTTCTTC.

The rearrangement links TRBV12-3 or TRBV12-4 to TRBJ1-1, with D hard to call. V gave up 7 bases and J gave up 1 base, with 19 bases separating them. There are 16 residues in the CDR3. This CDR3 is CASNRPHGGKNTEAFF. CDR3 DNA: TGTGCCAGCAATAGACCCCACGGCGGTAAGAACACTGAAGCTTTCTTT.

This sequence joins TRBV28 and TRBJ2-3, with a weak D call TRBD2 (5 bases). Per the germline V gene, CDR1 is MDHEN and CDR2 is SYDVKM. Between the trimmed V and J ends, which lost 8 bases and 2 bases, there was a span of 17 bases. The CDR3 consists of 15 residues. This CDR3 is CASPPTRQATDTQYF. DNA for the CDR3: TGTGCCAGCCCGCCCACTAGGCAGGCCACAGATACGCAGTATTTT.

This clonotype was detected ten times or more. This chain connects TRBV12-3 or TRBV12-4 to TRBJ2-3; possible D gene TRBD2, 5 bases. This CDR3 is built from 13 residues. V was clipped by 8 bases and J by 5 bases, with 14 bases between them. CDR3 residues: CASLGVNLDTQYF. The CDR3, as DNA: TGTGCCAGCCTGGGAGTTAATTTAGATACGCAGTATTTT.

The V gene is TRBV4-3, the J gene TRBJ2-3, with TRBD2 as a possible D gene (5 bases). CDR1 and CDR2 from the germline V gene are LGHNA and YSLEER. Trimming took off 2 bases at V and 2 bases at J, with 11 bases between the two ends. CDR3 size: 15 residues. The CDR3 DNA sequence: TGCGCCAGCAGCCAACTAGGAGGCGTCACAGATACGCAGTATTTT. It encodes CASSQLGGVTDTQYF.

The sample holds many counts of this clonotype. This chain joins TRBV6-2 or TRBV6-3 and TRBJ2-7; possibly TRBD2 for D (6 bases). Germline CDR1 is MNHEY and CDR2 is SVGEGT. The CDR3 is 15 amino acids. Trimming removed 6 bases from V and 5 bases from J, with 20 bases in between. The CDR3 DNA reads as TGTGCCAGCAGCCCCGGGACTGCTTCGACGGACGAGCAGTACTTC. Protein sequence: CASSPGTASTDEQYF.

The table lists this clonotype with a few counts. The V gene is TRBV7-9, the J gene TRBJ2-4; 10 positions agree with TRBD1. The junction had 8 bases not matched to a gene; V was cut back by 5 bases and J by 7 bases. CDR1 is SEHNR and CDR2 is FQNEAQ in the germline V gene (reference sequence). This CDR3 comprises 15 residues. CDR3 in DNA: TGTGCCAGCAGCCACCAGGGACAGGGGAAGAACATTCAGTACTTC. This encodes CASSHQGQGKNIQYF.

J is TRBJ2-2 and V is TRBV29-1, with a tentative D call TRBD1 (5 bases). Germline lookup yields CDR1 SQVTM and CDR2 ANQGSEA. The CDR3 has 14 residues. Trimming shortened V by 0 bases and J by 8 bases, and 13 bases separated the two germline ends. CDR3 nucleotide sequence: TGCAGCGTTGAAGATCAGAGCAGGGCGGGGGAGCTGTTTTTT. The encoded protein is CSVEDQSRAGELFF.

The gene calls are TRBV19 and TRBJ2-3; TRBD1 might be the D (6 bases). The CDR3 sequence is 14 residues long. Germline CDR1 LNHDA, CDR2 SQIVND (reference sequence). Trimming pared 3 bases from V and 2 bases from J, leaving 9 bases between. CDR3 residues: CASSMGHLTDTQYF. In nucleotides, the CDR3 is TGTGCCAGTAGTATGGGACATCTCACAGATACGCAGTATTTT.

The rearrangement links TRBV6-2 or TRBV6-3 to TRBJ2-2, with 10 nucleotides matching TRBD2. The CDR3 extends over 14 amino acids. After removal of 8 bases from V and 3 bases from J, the junction contained 3 bases not matched to a gene. CDR1 is MNHEY, CDR2 SVGEGT, per germline. CDR3 sequence (DNA): TGTGCCAGCGTCCTAGCGGGAGACACCGGGGAGCTGTTTTTT. Translation: CASVLAGDTGELFF.

The genes are TRBV6-5 and TRBJ2-3; 7 nucleotides agree with TRBD1. The CDR3 runs to 16 residues. CDR1 is MNHEY, CDR2 SVGAGI, per germline. The V gene end was trimmed by 2 bases and the J gene end by 2 bases; junction bases not matched to a gene: 7. In DNA, the CDR3 is TGTGCCAGCAGTTACCCGTCGACAGGGAACACAGATACGCAGTATTTT. Translating it yields CASSYPSTGNTDTQYF.

This clonotype was recorded a few times. This sequence joins TRBV7-2 and TRBJ2-1; 9 bases agree with TRBD2. The length of the CDR3 is 15 residues. The J segment lost 2 bases and the V segment lost 5 bases, leaving 4 bases of the junction unmatched. The V gene's germline CDR1 is SGHTA and CDR2 FQGNSA. This CDR3 reads CASSQRGATYNEQFF. For the CDR3, the DNA is TGTGCCAGCAGCCAGCGGGGGGCAACCTACAATGAGCAGTTCTTC.

There are a few counts of this clonotype. The germline gene is not matched at one end of the junction; a read error may be the cause. The V and J genes are TRBV20-1 and TRBJ2-1; 10 positions agree with TRBD2. This CDR3 is built from 17 residues. Germline V lookup: CDR1 DFQATT, CDR2 SNEGSKA (reference sequence). The chain's CDR3 is CCASRASGSATYNEQFF. The CDR3 bases are TGCTGTGCTAGCCGCGCTAGCGGGAGCGCAACCTACAATGAGCAGTTCTTC.

The chain is built from TRBV7-8 and TRBJ1-5; D possibly corresponds to TRBD1 (5 bases). The V gene lost 1 base and the J gene lost 9 bases, with 13 bases spanning the gap. Germline V gene lookup returns CDR1 SGHVS and CDR2 FQNEAQ. This CDR3 region has 14 residues. CDR3 in DNA: TGTGCCAGCAGCTTAGTTAACGGGGGTGGGCCCCAGCATTTT. It translates to CASSLVNGGGPQHF. Using reference TRBV7-8 and TRBJ1-5 for the parts outside the CDR3, the full variable domain is GAGVSQSPRYKVAKRGQDVALRCDPISGHVSLFWYQQALGQGPEFLTYFQNEAQLDKSGLPSDRFFAERPEGSVSTLKIQRTQQEDSAVYLCASSLVNGGGPQHFGDGTRLSIL.

This clonotype was found many times. V gene TRBV20-1 combines with J gene TRBJ2-1, with TRBD2 matching over 7 bases. This CDR3 has 12 residues. From germline, CDR1 is DFQATT and CDR2 SNEGSKA (reference sequence). The V and J ends lost 4 bases and 7 bases, in that order; junction bases with no gene match: 4. The chain's CDR3 is CSATGLGNEQFF. DNA of the CDR3: TGCAGTGCTACAGGACTAGGGAATGAGCAGTTCTTC.

This sequence joins TRBV27 and TRBJ1-5; 7 nucleotides agree with TRBD1. The CDR3 is made up of 14 amino acids. With 5 bases clipped from V and 16 bases from J, the junction kept 17 bases outside the gene matches. Germline V gene lookup returns CDR1 MNHEY and CDR2 SMNVEV (reference sequence). Here the CDR3 reads CASSPGTVPRVPHF. CDR3 in DNA: TGTGCCAGCAGTCCGGGGACAGTGCCACGGGTGCCTCATTTT.

This clonotype was seen at least ten times. The chain is built from TRBV27 and TRBJ1-1; D is unresolved. V lost 3 bases and J lost 3, with 8 bases in between. The CDR3 extends over 13 amino acids. The germline gives CDR1 MNHEY, CDR2 SMNVEV (reference sequence). The CDR3 sequence is CASSFTEDTEAFF. For the CDR3, the DNA is TGTGCCAGCAGTTTCACCGAGGACACTGAAGCTTTCTTT.

The sample holds a few counts of this clonotype. The chain employs TRBV12-3 or TRBV12-4 and TRBJ1-4, with TRBD1 matching over 7 bases. The CDR3 length is 12 residues. After removal of 4 bases from V and 12 bases from J, the junction contained 5 bases not matched to a gene. CDR3 protein: CASSWTGPELFF. CDR3 DNA sequence: TGTGCCAGCAGTTGGACAGGACCTGAACTGTTTTTT.

The chain recombines TRBV11-2 with TRBJ2-7, with D tentatively TRBD1 (6 bases). The germline V gene has CDR1 SGHAT and CDR2 FQNNGV. The CDR3 sequence is 14 residues long. The V end lost 5 bases, the J end lost 3 bases, and 14 bases lay between the germline ends. The CDR3 spells CASSASRGDYEQYF. CDR3 coding DNA: TGTGCCAGCAGCGCAAGCAGGGGAGACTACGAGCAGTACTTC.

The chain joins TRBV4-2 to TRBJ2-7, with 8 positions matching TRBD2. The CDR3 is made up of 14 amino acids. V was clipped by 4 bases and J by 3 bases; unmatched bases: 5. Germline CDR1 LGHNA, CDR2 YNFKEQ. The CDR3 sequence is CASSPSRGGYEQYF. In DNA, the CDR3 is TGTGCCAGCAGCCCGAGTCGGGGGGGCTACGAGCAGTACTTC.

This clonotype was seen more than once but under ten times. The J gene is TRBJ2-2, the V gene TRBV6-4; D gene unclear. The CDR3 extends over 16 amino acids. The germline V gene has CDR1 MRHNA and CDR2 SNTAGT. V shed 0 bases and J shed 0 bases, with 8 bases lying between them. The CDR3 bases are TGTGCCAGCAGTGACTCTTGGCGAGCGAACACCGGGGAGCTGTTTTTT. Protein: CASSDSWRANTGELFF.

This clonotype was seen at least ten times. J is TRBJ2-1 and V is TRBV9; TRBD2 aligns across 7 bases. Germline-derived CDR1 and CDR2 are SGDLS and YYNGEE. The CDR3 spans 17 residues. Unmatched junction bases numbered 14, after V lost 3 bases and J lost 5 bases. CDR3 loop: CASSARIERDLNNEQFF. CDR3 DNA sequence: TGTGCCAGCAGCGCCCGGATCGAGCGGGATCTAAACAATGAGCAGTTCTTC.

The CDR3 spells CSAMRTGPSSYNEQFF. DNA of the CDR3: TGCAGTGCTATGCGGACAGGACCCAGCTCCTACAATGAGCAGTTCTTC. V usage is TRBV20-1 and J usage is TRBJ2-1; 7 nucleotides agree with TRBD1. Per the germline V gene, CDR1 is DFQATT and CDR2 is SNEGSKA (reference sequence). This CDR3 region has 16 residues. With V trimmed by 4 bases and J by 0 bases, 9 bases remained unmatched.

For this clonotype: A read error may explain this, as a much larger clone is one base away. This chain uses TRBV29-1 with TRBJ1-2; D is ambiguous. CDR1 is SQVTM and CDR2 is ANQGSEA in the germline V gene. The germline V and J ends were trimmed by 3 bases and 5 bases, with 10 bases remaining between them. The CDR3 runs 12 residues. CDR3 amino acids: CSVEVGNYGYTF. The CDR3, as DNA: TGCAGCGTTGAGGTTGGGAATTATGGCTACACCTTC.

Ten or more counts support this clonotype. The chain carries TRBV12-3 or TRBV12-4 and TRBJ2-5; possibly TRBD2 for D (5 bases). V dropped 4 bases and J dropped 5 bases, with 11 bases sitting between them. This CDR3 contains 13 residues. CDR3: CASSYGIVETQYF. Here the CDR3 DNA reads TGTGCCAGCAGTTACGGGATTGTTGAGACCCAGTACTTC.